This entry lists 31 T cell receptor beta chains sequenced from one sample in a study of T cell repertoires in cytomegalovirus infection. TCRdb fed the reads into MiXCR, producing one record per CDR3 protein. The sample yields some 220,000 distinct CDR3 sequences, roughly 6.5% seen once. What was sequenced was PBMCs. The receptors originated from a human donor in good health (CMV status not recorded). Some clones in this sample may be carry-over from other donors' samples.

This clonotype was counted at least ten times. The V gene is TRBV6-5, the J gene TRBJ2-3; 11 positions agree with TRBD2. Looked up from germline, CDR1 is MNHEY and CDR2 is SVGAGI. The CDR3 is 16 residues long. V shed 4 bases, J shed 10 bases, and the junction held 13 bases outside the gene matches. The CDR3 sequence: CASSFLSSGGTGAQYF. CDR3 nucleotides: TGTGCCAGCAGTTTCCTATCTAGCGGGGGGACGGGGGCGCAGTATTTT.

The rearrangement links TRBV29-1 to TRBJ1-2; TRBD1 is a possible D gene (6 bases). Germline-derived CDR1 and CDR2 are SQVTM and ANQGSEA. The V end was cut by 8 bases, the J end by 4 bases, with 14 bases between. CDR3 size: 12 residues. CDR3 amino acids: CSSERGAYGYTF. CDR3 DNA: TGCAGCTCAGAGAGGGGGGCCTATGGCTACACCTTC.

This clonotype was found many times. This chain uses TRBV7-9 with TRBJ1-3; D remains unclear. This CDR3 is 16 amino acids long. Germline V gene sequence: CDR1 SEHNR, CDR2 FQNEAQ (reference sequence). With 4 bases removed from V and 0 bases from J, the gap between germline ends came to 13 bases. CDR3 coding DNA: TGTGCCAGCAGCTACATGACCGGGAGCTCTGGAAACACCATATATTTT. Amino acids: CASSYMTGSSGNTIYF.

A word on this clonotype: One junction end does not reproduce the germline sequence, and a read error may be involved. The J gene is TRBJ2-1, the V gene TRBV7-2; D possibly corresponds to TRBD1 (7 bases). The length of the CDR3 is 15 residues. Germline CDR1 reads SGHTA; CDR2 reads FQGNSA. CDR3 amino acids: CASSLRQGGNYEQFF. Here the CDR3 DNA reads TGCGCCAGCAGCTTACGACAGGGAGGAAACTATGAGCAGTTCTTC.

Ten or more counts support this clonotype. The gene calls are TRBV20-1 and TRBJ1-4; D gene unclear. The germline CDR1 and CDR2 sequences are DFQATT and SNEGSKA (reference sequence). Between the trimmed V and J ends, which lost 2 bases and 3 bases, there was a span of 7 bases. The CDR3 spans 13 residues. CDR3 DNA: TGCAGTGCTAGAATTGTGGCTAATGAAAAACTGTTTTTT. Residues: CSARIVANEKLFF.

Many counts were recorded for this clonotype. The chain links TRBV5-1 to TRBJ2-7, with TRBD1 identical over 9 bases. The CDR3 sequence is 14 residues long. V shed 3 bases and J 3 bases; nucleotides not matched to a gene: 4. The germline V gene encodes CDR1 SGHRS and CDR2 YFSETQ. In DNA, the CDR3 is TGCGCCAGCAGCTGGGGACAGGGAAACTACGAGCAGTACTTC. Its translation is CASSWGQGNYEQYF.

This clonotype was counted ten times or more. This chain links TRBV20-1 with TRBJ1-2; D is perhaps TRBD1 (6 bases). Germline V gene sequence: CDR1 DFQATT, CDR2 SNEGSKA (reference sequence). The V end lost 0 bases, the J end lost 4 bases, and 15 bases lay between the germline ends. The CDR3 is 15 amino acids. Here the CDR3 reads CSARDQGRTVYGYTF. CDR3 nucleotides: TGCAGTGCTAGAGATCAGGGTAGGACAGTCTATGGCTACACCTTC.

This sequence joins TRBV5-1 and TRBJ2-5, with D maybe TRBD1 (6 bases). Germline loops: CDR1 SGHRS, CDR2 YFSETQ. Trimming cost V 4 bases and J 4 bases, with 11 bases left between them. The CDR3 spans 13 residues. The CDR3 DNA is TGCGCCAGCAGCATAACAGGGACAGAGACCCAGTACTTC. Translation gives CASSITGTETQYF.

This clonotype showed up many times. CDR3 region: CASSLGGAPTSSNQPQHF. The CDR3 region has the DNA TGTGCCAGCAGCTTAGGTGGGGCCCCGACTTCTAGCAATCAGCCCCAGCATTTT. The chain has TRBV7-8 and TRBJ1-5, with a possible D match to TRBD1 (5 bases). Trimming stripped 1 base from V and 0 bases from J, with 16 bases between. This CDR3 has 18 amino acids. Germline CDR1 SGHVS, CDR2 FQNEAQ.

This clonotype was seen at least ten times. The J gene is TRBJ2-3, the V gene TRBV7-2, with D perhaps TRBD1 (6 bases). Germline-derived CDR1 and CDR2 are SGHTA and FQGNSA. This CDR3 contains 14 residues. V was cut by 5 bases and J by 6 bases, with 15 bases left in between. DNA for the CDR3: TGTGCCAGCAGCCCCGGGACGGGACACGATACGCAGTATTTT. Translated, it gives CASSPGTGHDTQYF.

Ten or more counts support this clonotype. The rearrangement uses TRBV7-9 and TRBJ2-1; D remains unclear. The CDR3 loop spans 13 amino acids. V shed 3 bases and J shed 4 bases, with 7 bases lying between them. In germline, CDR1 is SEHNR, CDR2 FQNEAQ (reference sequence). The CDR3 DNA reads TGTGCCAGCAGCTTTGACGGGTACAATGAGCAGTTCTTC. This gives the protein CASSFDGYNEQFF.

This clonotype was picked up many times. Written as DNA, the CDR3 is TGTGCCAGCAGCTTAATGTTTGGGGGTTTGAACACTGAAGCTTTCTTT. This translates into CASSLMFGGLNTEAFF. V gene TRBV7-8 combines with J gene TRBJ1-1; possible D gene TRBD1, 5 bases. The V end was cut by 2 bases, the J end by 0 bases, with 13 bases between. This CDR3 contains 16 residues. Germline CDR1 and CDR2: SGHVS and FQNEAQ.

This clonotype was seen repeatedly, ten times or more. This rearrangement joins TRBV7-8 to TRBJ1-5; no firm D call. The CDR3 consists of 14 residues. V lost 5 bases, J lost 4 bases, and 12 bases lay in between. Germline V gene data show CDR1 as SGHVS and CDR2 as FQNEAQ. This CDR3 is CASSDEYVNQPQHF. DNA for the CDR3: TGTGCCAGCAGCGATGAATATGTGAATCAGCCCCAGCATTTT.

This clonotype was observed at least ten times. The chain uses TRBV10-2 and TRBJ1-1; TRBD1 matches at 9 bases. This CDR3 region has 14 residues. Per germline, CDR1 WSHSY and CDR2 SAAADI. V shed 5 bases, J shed 5 bases, and the junction held 6 bases outside the gene matches. DNA for the CDR3: TGCGCCAGCAGTTTGACAGGGGGAGGTACTGAAGCTTTCTTT. Its protein product is CASSLTGGGTEAFF.

Many counts were recorded for this clonotype. The V and J genes are TRBV7-2 and TRBJ1-1; 8 bases match TRBD1. Germline V CDR1 and CDR2: SGHTA, FQGNSA. V trimming: 5 bases; J trimming: 6 bases; junction bases outside the gene matches: 11. This CDR3 contains 15 residues. The DNA for the CDR3 is TGTGCCAGCAGCCAATCCGACAGGGGAAGGGCTGAAGCTTTCTTT. It yields the protein CASSQSDRGRAEAFF.

This clonotype was picked up many times. The chain links TRBV5-1 to TRBJ2-3; perhaps TRBD1 as D (5 bases). Trimming took 1 base from V and 5 from J, leaving 11 bases between them. Germline loops: CDR1 SGHRS, CDR2 YFSETQ. The CDR3 consists of 14 residues. The CDR3 region has the DNA TGCGCCAGCAGCTTGCTGACAGCCGAAGATACGCAGTATTTT. This encodes CASSLLTAEDTQYF.

This clonotype occurred a few times. The J gene is TRBJ1-5, the V gene TRBV28; D is possibly TRBD1 (6 bases). There are 15 residues in the CDR3. The germline V gene encodes CDR1 MDHEN and CDR2 SYDVKM. Deletions cut 5 bases from V and 4 bases from J, with 15 bases between. CDR3: CASSLPLGGNQPQHF. CDR3 nucleotides: TGTGCCAGCAGTCTCCCTCTAGGGGGAAATCAGCCCCAGCATTTT.

In its sample, this clonotype was seen many times. V is TRBV6-2 or TRBV6-3 and J is TRBJ2-7; 10 nucleotides align to TRBD1. Germline CDR1 is MNHEY and CDR2 is SVGEGT. This CDR3 comprises 16 residues. The V segment lost 8 bases and the J segment 2 bases; nucleotides outside the gene matches: 12. The CDR3: CASRYHRTGGTYEQYF. CDR3 coding DNA: TGTGCCAGCCGATACCACCGGACAGGGGGGACCTACGAGCAGTACTTC.

Written as DNA, the CDR3 is TGCAGCGTAGCGACGGTGGCTGGGAAAAGGGGCCAGTACTTC. Protein sequence: CSVATVAGKRGQYF. The chain combines TRBV29-1 with TRBJ2-5; D might be TRBD1 (5 bases). Germline CDR1 SQVTM, CDR2 ANQGSEA. There are 14 residues in the CDR3. V gave up 6 bases and J gave up 10 bases, with 24 bases separating them.

This clonotype was observed a few times. This chain uses TRBV28 with TRBJ1-2, with D unclear. V was shortened by 4 bases and J by 4 bases, with 10 bases between the two germline ends. Germline V lookup: CDR1 MDHEN, CDR2 SYDVKM. This CDR3 spans 13 amino acids. The chain's CDR3 is CASSSHTIYGYTF. The CDR3 nucleotides read TGTGCCAGCAGTTCTCACACCATCTATGGCTACACCTTC.

This clonotype was observed many times. The chain is built from TRBV5-1 and TRBJ2-1; a possible D gene is TRBD2 (6 bases). The CDR3 extends over 14 amino acids. Trimming removed 3 bases from V and 10 bases from J, with 17 bases in between. CDR1 and CDR2 from the germline V gene are SGHRS and YFSETQ. CDR3 sequence reads: CASSSGGVSGEQFF. The CDR3 DNA follows: TGCGCCAGCAGCTCAGGCGGGGTATCGGGGGAGCAGTTCTTC.

This clonotype appeared many times. The chain's CDR3 is CASSPQRGSGELFF. The CDR3, as DNA: TGTGCCAGCAGCCCCCAGCGGGGGTCCGGGGAGCTGTTTTTT. The V and J genes are TRBV11-2 and TRBJ2-2; TRBD2 agrees at 8 bases. The CDR3 is 14 residues long. Germline assignment: CDR1 SGHAT and CDR2 FQNNGV. V trimming: 5 bases; J trimming: 6 bases; junction bases outside the gene matches: 5.

This clonotype was found many times. The chain uses TRBV2 and TRBJ1-1, with D possibly being TRBD1 (5 bases). The CDR3 consists of 14 residues. Germline lookup yields CDR1 SNHLY and CDR2 FYNNEI. The germline V and J ends were trimmed by 6 bases and 5 bases, with 16 bases remaining between them. The CDR3 coding sequence is TGTGCCAGCAGGAGTTCCGGGGGGGATACTGAAGCTTTCTTT. It is translated as CASRSSGGDTEAFF. Complete variable domain (other parts from reference TRBV2 and TRBJ1-1): EPEVTQTPSHQVTQMGQEVILRCVPISNHLYFYWYRQILGQKVEFLVSFYNNEISEKSEIFDDQFSVERPDGSNFTLKIRSTKLEDSAMYFCASRSSGGDTEAFFGQGTRLTVV.

This clonotype showed up many times. V and J are TRBV6-6 and TRBJ1-2; the match to TRBD1 covers 7 bases. The germline V gene encodes CDR1 MNHNY and CDR2 SVGAGI (reference sequence). This CDR3 has 14 residues. Germline trimming cut 7 bases from V and 4 bases from J; bases unmatched to any gene: 9. The DNA for the CDR3 is TGTGCCAGCATGGAGGCAGGGGGTAGCTATGGCTACACCTTC. It encodes CASMEAGGSYGYTF.

This clonotype was picked up many times. This chain connects TRBV29-1 to TRBJ1-2; a possible D gene is TRBD1 (6 bases). V shed 6 bases and J shed 8 bases, with 19 bases lying between them. The CDR3 has 13 residues. Germline V lookup: CDR1 SQVTM, CDR2 ANQGSEA. The CDR3 spells CSVGLGTPPGYTF. The CDR3 bases are TGCAGCGTCGGACTCGGGACACCACCAGGCTACACCTTC.

This clonotype was observed many times. The rearrangement joins TRBV6-2 or TRBV6-3 to TRBJ1-1; D remains ambiguous. Trimming took off 6 bases at V and 0 bases at J, with 8 bases between the two ends. The germline V gene encodes CDR1 MNHEY and CDR2 SVGEGT. This CDR3 region has 13 residues. Written as DNA, the CDR3 is TGTGCCAGCAGCGGTCGCCTGAACACTGAAGCTTTCTTT. It codes for CASSGRLNTEAFF.

J is TRBJ2-7 and V is TRBV2, with 7 bases identical to TRBD1. The germline V gene encodes CDR1 SNHLY and CDR2 FYNNEI. CDR3 size: 16 residues. Losses at the gene ends were 0 bases for V and 2 bases for J; bases not matched to a gene: 7. The CDR3 loop is CASSEARGTVTYEQYF. CDR3 DNA: TGTGCCAGCAGTGAAGCGCGTGGGACAGTGACCTACGAGCAGTACTTC.

This clonotype turned up a few times. The chain is built from TRBV5-5 and TRBJ1-6; TRBD1 is a possible D gene (5 bases). The CDR3 has 16 amino acids. Germline CDR1 is SGHKS and CDR2 is YYEKEE (reference sequence). V lost 5 bases, J lost 0 bases, and 12 bases lay in between. CDR3 bases: TGTGCCAGCAGACTTAGACAGAGCTCCTATAATTCACCCCTCCACTTT. It translates to CASRLRQSSYNSPLHF.

This clonotype was detected many times. CDR3: CAMARSIQETQYF. CDR3 DNA: TGTGCCATGGCTCGCTCCATTCAAGAGACCCAGTACTTC. This chain uses TRBV10-3 with TRBJ2-5; D is uncertain. Germline CDR1 is ENHRY and CDR2 is SYGVKD. There are 13 residues in the CDR3. The germline V and J ends were trimmed by 9 bases and 2 bases, with 13 bases remaining between them.

The CDR3 here is CASSLTGQGQNEKLFF. As DNA, the CDR3 is TGTGCCAGCAGCTTAACGGGACAGGGGCAGAATGAAAAACTGTTTTTT. This chain uses TRBV7-2 with TRBJ1-4; 10 nucleotides line up with TRBD1. The CDR3 has 16 residues. The V and J ends lost 2 bases and 5 bases, in that order; junction bases with no gene match: 5. The V gene's germline CDR1 is SGHTA and CDR2 FQGNSA.

This clonotype was picked up many times. The rearrangement joins TRBV25-1 to TRBJ1-5; D is undetermined. The CDR3 runs 13 residues. Trimming stripped 1 base from V and 2 bases from J, with 3 bases between. Germline V gives CDR1 MGHDK, CDR2 SYGVNS. As DNA, the CDR3 is TGTGCCAGCAGTGAATTTGGCAATCAGCCCCAGCATTTT. Translated, it gives CASSEFGNQPQHF.